The source of this TCR beta chain is a study of cytomegalovirus exposure and HLA in healthy donors. As for the study in general: There were roughly 80 million unique TCRs (from HLA-typed donors) in an early data release.

Primers for the PCR totalled 60 Vbeta and 13 Jbeta. Using immunoSEQ multiplex PCR, the repertoire was profiled, and TCRdb retains in-frame clones only, with some absent. This sample has 84,000 or so clones, with about four fifths found just once. A remark on this clone: Its antigen is not known.

Germline CDR1 reads SNHLY; CDR2 reads FYNNEI. The CDR3 extends over 12 amino acids. Trimming cost V 10 bases and J 9 bases, with 16 bases left between them. Whole-study results and caveats: In a later analysis, DRB1 alleles had the most associated TCRs; HLA-C alleles the fewest. The study assumed roughly uniform donor sequencing depth for presence/absence analyses. Cytomegalovirus-associated TCR beta chains were listed, numbering 164.

The TCR sequence derives from a woman aged 50 to 60 in good health and CMV-seronegative. The chain employs TRBV2 and TRBJ2-1; D might be TRBD2 (6 bases). The sequenced sample was PBMCs. The CDR3 reads CATGGVGREQFF. The CDR3 coding sequence is TGTGCCACCGGCGGGGTTGGTCGTGAGCAGTTCTTC.